What follows are 21 T cell receptor beta chains derived from one specimen sequenced in a study of OX40 agonist ivuxolimab in advanced cancers. TCRdb keeps only in-frame clones here, not all; method: immunoSEQ multiplex PCR. The table lists around 51,000 clones, about 80% of them singletons. The sample was CD4+ or CD8+ T cells sorted from blood, taken in a trial of the OX40 agonist ivuxolimab. The receptors stem from an adult with an advanced solid tumor such as melanoma, head and neck, liver or kidney cancer.

V usage is TRBV2 and J usage is TRBJ2-7, with D perhaps matching TRBD1 or TRBD2 (5 bases each). Germline CDR1 reads SNHLY; CDR2 reads FYNNEI. V lost 8 bases and J 0 bases, leaving 8 bases between the germline ends. This CDR3 has 12 residues. This CDR3 reads CASGTGSYEQYF. The CDR3 coding sequence is TGTGCCAGCGGGACGGGCTCCTACGAGCAGTACTTC. Full variable domain (rest looked up from reference TRBV2 and TRBJ2-7): EPEVTQTPSHQVTQMGQEVILRCVPISNHLYFYWYRQILGQKVEFLVSFYNNEISEKSEIFDDQFSVERPDGSNFTLKIRSTKLEDSAMYFCASGTGSYEQYFGPGTRLTVT.

This rearrangement joins TRBV2 to TRBJ1-2; possible D gene TRBD1, 6 bases. Germline V gene data show CDR1 as SNHLY and CDR2 as FYNNEI. The CDR3 extends over 13 amino acids. V was shortened by 6 bases and J by 2 bases, with 10 bases between the two germline ends. The CDR3 here is CASSPDRNYGYTF. CDR3 coding DNA: TGTGCCAGCAGCCCGGACAGAAACTATGGCTACACCTTC.

The genes are TRBV7-9 and TRBJ1-2, with D possibly being TRBD1 (6 bases). Trimming pared 5 bases from V and 4 bases from J, leaving 11 bases between. The germline gives CDR1 SEHNR, CDR2 FQNEAQ (reference sequence). CDR3 length: 13 amino acids. The DNA of the CDR3 is TGTGCCAGCAGCAGCACAGGGATCTATGGCTACACCTTC. This translates into CASSSTGIYGYTF.

The chain is built from TRBV7-8 and TRBJ2-5; perhaps TRBD2 as D (6 bases). V was trimmed by 2 bases and J by 5 bases, leaving 15 bases between them. Germline CDR1 is SGHVS and CDR2 is FQNEAQ. This CDR3 is 15 amino acids long. CDR3 in amino acids: CASSLTKGTGETQYF. CDR3 in DNA: TGTGCCAGCAGCTTAACGAAGGGGACTGGGGAGACCCAGTACTTC.

This chain joins TRBV15 and TRBJ1-4; maybe TRBD1 (6 bases). This CDR3 contains 13 residues. Trimming pared 8 bases from V and 4 bases from J, leaving 11 bases between. Germline V gene data show CDR1 as LNHNV and CDR2 as YYDKDF (reference sequence). DNA for the CDR3: TGTGCCACCGGCGGGGGCGGTAATGAAAAACTGTTTTTT. It yields the protein CATGGGGNEKLFF.

The J gene is TRBJ1-3, the V gene TRBV19; 8 nucleotides agree with TRBD1. This CDR3 spans 17 amino acids. Germline lookup yields CDR1 LNHDA and CDR2 SQIVND (reference sequence). V lost 5 bases and J lost 0; bases outside the gene matches: 9. CDR3 loop: CASSPISTGGSGNTIYF. The CDR3 nucleotides read TGTGCCAGTAGTCCTATCAGTACAGGGGGCTCTGGAAACACCATATATTTT.

The chain uses TRBV14 and TRBJ1-4; possibly TRBD1 for D (5 bases). Trimming pared 3 bases from V and 8 bases from J, leaving 10 bases between. CDR1 SGHDN and CDR2 FVKESK come from the germline V gene. This CDR3 region has 13 residues. DNA of the CDR3: TGTGCCAGCAGCCATGGGGGTAGGGAAAAACTGTTTTTT. It yields the protein CASSHGGREKLFF.

The V and J genes are TRBV6-5 and TRBJ1-1; a possible D gene is TRBD1 (6 bases). Germline-derived CDR1 and CDR2 are MNHEY and SVGAGI. Trimming left V 7 bases short and J 3 bases short, with 18 bases between. This CDR3 is 15 amino acids long. The CDR3 region is CASKKGGVRDTEAFF. For the CDR3, the DNA is TGTGCCAGCAAGAAGGGGGGTGTGAGGGACACTGAAGCTTTCTTT.

This clone was seen a handful of times. The V gene is TRBV7-9, the J gene TRBJ2-5; possible D gene TRBD2, 6 bases. Germline V gene data show CDR1 as SEHNR and CDR2 as FQNEAQ (reference sequence). The V gene lost 5 bases and the J gene lost 7 bases, with 8 bases spanning the gap. The CDR3 extends over 11 amino acids. This CDR3 reads CASSEGGTQYF. CDR3 DNA: TGTGCCAGCAGCGAGGGAGGGACCCAGTACTTC.

This chain links TRBV2 with TRBJ2-7, with D perhaps being TRBD1 or TRBD2 (5 bases each). V was trimmed by 9 bases and J by 2 bases, leaving 14 bases between them. Germline V gene data show CDR1 as SNHLY and CDR2 as FYNNEI. CDR3 length equals 13 residues. The chain's CDR3 is CARNRDGTYEQYF. CDR3 coding DNA: TGTGCCAGGAACCGGGACGGGACCTACGAGCAGTACTTC.

This clone was detected only once. V and J are TRBV7-2 and TRBJ2-3; 9 bases match TRBD2. Per the germline V gene, CDR1 is SGHTA and CDR2 is FQGNSA. V shed 0 bases and J 3 bases; nucleotides not matched to a gene: 1. The CDR3 consists of 15 residues. The CDR3 DNA reads TGTGCCAGCAGCTTAGCTAGCGGGGGAACAGATACGCAGTATTTT. Translated, it gives CASSLASGGTDTQYF.

The rearrangement joins TRBV4-1 to TRBJ2-7; TRBD1 is a possible D gene (6 bases). The CDR3 spans 16 residues. CDR1 is MGHRA, CDR2 YSYEKL, per germline. The V end was cut by 0 bases, the J end by 1 base, with 13 bases between. CDR3 nucleotides: TGCGCCAGCAGCCAAGAGCCGGACAGTTCGTCCTACGAGCAGTACTTC. Protein sequence: CASSQEPDSSSYEQYF.

J is TRBJ1-3 and V is TRBV18; D remains ambiguous. Germline V lookup: CDR1 KGHSH, CDR2 LQKENI. The CDR3 extends over 15 amino acids. Trimming stripped 0 bases from V and 0 bases from J, with 6 bases between. CDR3 coding DNA: TGTGCCAGCTCACCACCGACTAGCTCTGGAAACACCATATATTTT. Protein product: CASSPPTSSGNTIYF.

The rearrangement uses TRBV5-8 and TRBJ1-1; D call uncertain. Trimming cost V 4 bases and J 0 bases, with 13 bases left between them. Germline V gene data show CDR1 as SGHTS and CDR2 as YDEGEE. The CDR3 runs to 15 residues. CDR3 sequence: CASSGRVHLNTEAFF. DNA for the CDR3: TGTGCCAGCAGCGGGCGGGTGCACTTGAACACTGAAGCTTTCTTT.

This chain uses TRBV5-4 with TRBJ2-5, with 8 bases identical to TRBD1. V dropped 1 base and J dropped 2; count of bases not matched to a gene: 7. Germline V gives CDR1 SGHNT, CDR2 YYREEE (reference sequence). The CDR3 spans 16 residues. This chain's CDR3 is CASSLSPGTGQETQYF. The CDR3 DNA follows: TGTGCCAGCAGCTTGTCCCCCGGGACAGGACAAGAGACCCAGTACTTC.

Only a few counts were recorded for this clone. The CDR3 nucleotides are TGTGCCAGCAGCTCCCGGGGTGGCTACACCTTC. Protein sequence: CASSSRGGYTF. This rearrangement joins TRBV7-8 to TRBJ1-2, with no clear D. This CDR3 comprises 11 residues. V lost 4 bases and J lost 7, with 7 bases in between. The germline CDR1 and CDR2 sequences are SGHVS and FQNEAQ.

This chain links TRBV5-4 with TRBJ2-2; 9 bases line up with TRBD1. The ends lost 0 bases at V and 6 bases at J; junction bases unmatched: 6. This CDR3 has 16 amino acids. Germline-derived CDR1 and CDR2 are SGHNT and YYREEE (reference sequence). CDR3 coding DNA: TGTGCCAGCAGCTTGGTCGGACAGGGGATCGCCGGGGAGCTGTTTTTT. Its translation: CASSLVGQGIAGELFF.

The genes are TRBV18 and TRBJ1-1; 7 bases fit TRBD1. The CDR3 runs to 16 residues. The V and J ends lost 2 bases and 4 bases, in that order; junction bases with no gene match: 10. The germline gives CDR1 KGHSH, CDR2 LQKENI. The CDR3 DNA is TGTGCCAGCTCACCAAATTCCATGGGACAGTCCACTGAAGCTTTCTTT. Translated, it gives CASSPNSMGQSTEAFF.

The genes are TRBV6-6 and TRBJ1-1; no clear D. Germline CDR1 MNHNY, CDR2 SVGAGI (reference sequence). The CDR3 spans 12 residues. V lost 1 base to trimming and J lost 6 bases, with 6 bases between them. CDR3 loop: CASSYWVAEAFF. For the CDR3, the DNA is TGTGCCAGCAGTTACTGGGTGGCTGAAGCTTTCTTT.

The CDR3 region is CASSEPGQGNRPQHF. CDR3 in DNA: TGTGCCAGCAGTGAGCCTGGACAAGGCAATCGACCCCAGCATTTT. The chain combines TRBV2 with TRBJ1-5, with D tentatively TRBD1 (5 bases). Germline loops: CDR1 SNHLY, CDR2 FYNNEI. Trimming left V 3 bases short and J 10 bases short, with 19 bases between. This CDR3 comprises 15 residues. Drawing the rest from reference TRBV2 and TRBJ1-5, the complete variable domain is EPEVTQTPSHQVTQMGQEVILRCVPISNHLYFYWYRQILGQKVEFLVSFYNNEISEKSEIFDDQFSVERPDGSNFTLKIRSTKLEDSAMYFCASSEPGQGNRPQHFGDGTRLSIL.

The chain recombines TRBV11-3 with TRBJ2-1, with D possibly matching TRBD1 (5 bases). CDR3 length equals 15 residues. Trimming cost V 3 bases and J 5 bases, with 14 bases left between them. From germline, CDR1 is SGHNT and CDR2 YENEEA. The CDR3 bases are TGTGCCAGCAGCTTTCATAGGGGTTCGGACAATGAGCAGTTCTTC. It codes for CASSFHRGSDNEQFF.